Below are 10 T cell receptor beta chains sequenced from a single sample in a study of blood T cell repertoires in COVID-19. The assay was immunoSEQ multiplex PCR, and TCRdb's table has in-frame clones only and misses some. The sample lists 140,000 or so clones, roughly 80% occurring once. Sequenced material: peripheral blood. The origin of the receptors is a man aged 45-60 years with acute or convalescent COVID-19.

The J gene is TRBJ1-1, the V gene TRBV30; D may be TRBD1 (6 bases). Germline V lookup: CDR1 GTSNPN, CDR2 SVGIG (reference sequence). The ends were cut back, 5 bases at V and 5 bases at J, with 15 bases in the middle. The CDR3 is 13 amino acids. CDR3 DNA: TGTGCCTGGGGTAGGGGGATGGGGACTGAAGCTTTCTTT. This encodes CAWGRGMGTEAFF.

V usage is TRBV19 and J usage is TRBJ1-2, with a weak D call TRBD1 (6 bases). Germline V CDR1 and CDR2: LNHDA, SQIVND (reference sequence). V was shortened by 5 bases and J by 2 bases, with 18 bases between the two germline ends. The CDR3 runs to 16 residues. The CDR3 here is CASSPRTDQRNYGYTF. For the CDR3, the DNA is TGTGCCAGTAGTCCCCGGACAGATCAAAGGAACTATGGCTACACCTTC.

As regards this clone: One end of the junction is discordant with germline, which a read error may explain. The rearrangement uses TRBV6-1 and TRBJ2-1; TRBD1 might be the D (6 bases). This CDR3 comprises 14 residues. Looked up from germline, CDR1 is MNHNS and CDR2 is SASEGT. The CDR3 DNA follows: TGTGCCAGCAGTGATCTACAGGGCTACAGTGAGCAGTTCTTC. It encodes CASSDLQGYSEQFF.

This sequence joins TRBV7-9 and TRBJ2-7; 10 bases match TRBD1. The CDR3 totals 16 residues. V was pared by 3 bases and J by 2 bases, with 7 bases of the junction left unmatched. CDR1 is SEHNR and CDR2 is FQNEAQ in the germline V gene (reference sequence). The CDR3 coding sequence is TGTGCCAGCAGCTTGGTGGGACAGGGGACTCCCTACGAGCAGTACTTC. It yields the protein CASSLVGQGTPYEQYF. The full variable domain, with the rest looked up from reference TRBV7-9 and TRBJ2-7, is DTGVSQNPRHKITKRGQNVTFRCDPISEHNRLYWYRQTLGQGPEFLTYFQNEAQLEKSRLLSDRFSAERPKGSFSTLEIQRTEQGDSAMYLCASSLVGQGTPYEQYFGPGTRLTVT.

The gene calls are TRBV25-1 and TRBJ1-2; D is unresolved. From germline, CDR1 is MGHDK and CDR2 SYGVNS. This CDR3 region has 14 residues. Trimming left V 2 bases short and J 0 bases short, with 7 bases between. This CDR3 reads CASSEIRANYGYTF. CDR3 DNA: TGTGCCAGCAGTGAAATTCGAGCTAACTATGGCTACACCTTC.

This chain connects TRBV27 to TRBJ2-5; 9 positions match TRBD2. CDR3 length: 19 amino acids. Trimming removed 7 bases from V and 5 bases from J; junction bases left unmatched: 23. CDR1 is MNHEY and CDR2 is SMNVEV in the germline V gene (reference sequence). CDR3 nucleotides: TGTGCCAGCAAAAAAAGACAGGGCGCGATAGCGGGGGCCGGGGAGACCCAGTACTTC. Its translation: CASKKRQGAIAGAGETQYF.

This clone was picked up one time. V is TRBV6-5 and J is TRBJ2-1; a possible D gene is TRBD1 (6 bases). Trimming shortened V by 6 bases and J by 2 bases, and 14 bases separated the two germline ends. Germline CDR1 is MNHEY and CDR2 is SVGAGI. This CDR3 contains 15 residues. The DNA of the CDR3 is TGTGCCAGCAGGTCCCGGGACAAAGCCTACAATGAGCAGTTCTTC. This encodes CASRSRDKAYNEQFF.

This clone came up many times. The genes are TRBV21-1 and TRBJ1-6. TRBV21-1 is deemed a pseudogene. The CDR3 contains 15 residues. CDR3 in amino acids: CASSALDCDNSPLHF. The CDR3, as DNA: TGTGCCAGCAGCGCCTTGGACTGCGATAATTCACCCCTCCACTTT.

This clone came up once. The V gene is TRBV18, the J gene TRBJ2-5; D unresolved. The CDR3 sequence is 13 residues long. Germline CDR1 reads KGHSH; CDR2 reads LQKENI. The V gene lost 6 bases and the J gene lost 2 bases, with 10 bases spanning the gap. This CDR3 is CASSGSLQETQYF. CDR3 in DNA: TGTGCCAGCTCCGGGTCCCTACAAGAGACCCAGTACTTC.

The chain is built from TRBV10-1 and TRBJ2-1; 7 bases are shared with TRBD2. This CDR3 has 13 residues. Germline loops: CDR1 WNHNN, CDR2 SYGVQD (reference sequence). V trimming: 2 bases; J trimming: 8 bases; junction bases outside the gene matches: 3. This chain's CDR3 is CASSEGGRDEQFF. Here the CDR3 DNA reads TGCGCCAGCAGTGAGGGAGGGAGGGATGAGCAGTTCTTC.